The sequence of this T cell receptor beta chain was determined in a study of human T cells and chemical hapten exposure. The study used a library that attached unique molecular identifiers to individual cDNA molecules. MiXCR, applied by TCRdb to the RACE reads, yields one record per CDR3 protein. This table holds tens of thousands of distinct CDR3 sequences, approximately 3.5% found once. This clonotype was counted many times. Its cognate antigen is unknown. The CDR3 spans 15 residues. The germline V gene encodes CDR1 MNHEY and CDR2 SVGEGT. V dropped 2 bases and J dropped 7; count of bases not matched to a gene: 4. Study-level points and caveats: Higher patch test scores went with higher counts of PT1 expanded TCRs.

As for time point: patch test 2, 6 weeks after DPC sensitization. The treatment: therapeutic diphenylcyclopropenone sensitization with weekly scalp DPC. V gene TRBV6-2 or TRBV6-3 combines with J gene TRBJ2-1; 11 bases line up with TRBD2. The TCR comes from a man aged 40-49 years with alopecia areata. Some clones in this sample may be carry-over from other donors' samples. Sequencing was performed on whole blood, taken in connection with sensitization to the hapten diphenylcyclopropenone (DPC). This CDR3 reads CASSYPSGRKNEQFF. For the CDR3, the DNA is TGTGCCAGCAGTTACCCTAGCGGGAGGAAGAATGAGCAGTTCTTC.